This T cell receptor (beta chain) was sequenced during a study of T cell repertoires in cytomegalovirus infection. The wider study: Shared public TCR beta signatures pointed to both CMV infection and a matching HLA type.

Whole-study findings and limits: The cumulative frequency of public TCR beta families identified carriers of CMV plus the relevant HLA. Dominating the ex vivo response were HLA-C-restricted CMV-specific TCR beta clonotypes.

This clonotype was picked up many times. Its antigen is not identified. V was pared by 5 bases and J by 7 bases, with 18 bases between. Germline assignment: CDR1 SGHTA and CDR2 FQGNSA. The CDR3 covers 15 residues. TCRdb re-derived calls from the reads in MiXCR, one entry per CDR3 protein. The profile covers tens of thousands of distinct CDR3 sequences, with 20% to 25% appearing a single time and approximately 17% taken by the ten largest. The chain couples TRBV7-2 to TRBJ2-1; D unclear. The sequence was collected from a human donor in good health (CMV status not recorded). Some clones in this sample may be carry-over from other donors' samples. The sample comprised PBMCs, sequenced either directly or after in vitro stimulation (not recorded which). The CDR3 loop reads CASSTLVALGNEQFF. CDR3 nucleotides: TGTGCCAGCAGCACTCTAGTAGCACTCGGGAATGAGCAGTTCTTC.